This passage covers 26 T cell receptor beta chains from one sample sequenced in a study of blood T cell repertoires in COVID-19 (dated by TCRdb to the early 2020s). Libraries were constructed by the immunoSEQ multiplex PCR assay. TCRdb holds this immuneACCESS table with in-frame rearrangements only. Some clones are missing; in checked studies, unresolved V genes explain under half, and the rest has no known cause. Within this sample are fewer than 250,000 clones, with around 86% of them counted one time only. The top ten clonotypes cover roughly 12% of the sample. Specimen: peripheral blood. Source of these receptors: a man aged 50-60 years with COVID-19, enrolled during active disease.

This chain connects TRBV10-2 to TRBJ1-3; TRBD1 agrees at 8 bases. CDR1 is WSHSY, CDR2 SAAADI, per germline. Germline trimming cut 6 bases from V and 3 bases from J; bases unmatched to any gene: 7. This CDR3 comprises 15 residues. Written as DNA, the CDR3 is TGCGCCAGCAGCGAGACAGGGGTCGGTGGAAACACCATATATTTT. Encoded protein: CASSETGVGGNTIYF.

This chain connects TRBV6-6 to TRBJ1-1; 8 nucleotides match TRBD1. After removal of 5 bases from V and 11 bases from J, the junction contained 10 bases not matched to a gene. Per the germline V gene, CDR1 is MNHNY and CDR2 is SVGAGI (reference sequence). This CDR3 region has 13 residues. The DNA of the CDR3 is TGTGCCAGCAGTGACTTGGACAGGGTTGCGGCTTTCTTT. Its translation: CASSDLDRVAAFF.

In DNA form, the CDR3 reads TGTGCCAGCAGTTTGGTCAGGAATTCACCCCTCCACTTT. It is translated as CASSLVRNSPLHF. V and J are TRBV12-3 or TRBV12-4 and TRBJ1-6; D gene ambiguous. The CDR3 is made up of 13 amino acids. The V gene lost 3 bases and the J gene lost 7 bases, with 7 bases spanning the gap.

The chain uses TRBV7-6 and TRBJ2-1; 7 bases agree with TRBD2. Germline assignment: CDR1 SGHVS and CDR2 FNYEAQ. The CDR3 extends over 13 amino acids. V gave up 5 bases and J gave up 10 bases; unmatched junction bases: 8. CDR3 sequence (DNA): TGTGCCAGCAGCCCATTGTCGCGGGGGGAGCAGTTCTTC. Translating gives CASSPLSRGEQFF.

This rearrangement joins TRBV18 to TRBJ2-7; the D gene is possibly TRBD1 (5 bases). CDR3 length equals 14 residues. V shed 2 bases and J shed 0 bases, with 8 bases lying between them. Germline values: CDR1 KGHSH, CDR2 LQKENI. For the CDR3, the DNA is TGTGCCAGCTCACCAGGGGCAGCCTCCTACGAGCAGTACTTC. Translation: CASSPGAASYEQYF.

V usage is TRBV18 and J usage is TRBJ1-1; 7 bases agree with TRBD1. Trimming cost V 5 bases and J 4 bases; bases outside gene matches: 7. The CDR3 consists of 14 residues. Germline CDR1 is KGHSH and CDR2 is LQKENI. The CDR3 nucleotides are TGTGCCAGCTCAGACAGGGCCGATGGCACTGAAGCTTTCTTT. Translation: CASSDRADGTEAFF.

This chain joins TRBV25-1 and TRBJ2-1; 8 nucleotides match TRBD2. V dropped 5 bases and J dropped 0; count of bases not matched to a gene: 3. This CDR3 is 15 amino acids long. In germline, CDR1 is MGHDK, CDR2 SYGVNS. The CDR3 loop is CASSKSGGSYNEQFF. The CDR3, as DNA: TGTGCCAGCAGTAAAAGCGGGGGCTCCTACAATGAGCAGTTCTTC.

The rearrangement links TRBV2 to TRBJ2-5, with 10 bases matching TRBD1. The length of the CDR3 is 17 residues. CDR1 SNHLY and CDR2 FYNNEI come from the germline V gene. The V segment lost 6 bases and the J segment 5 bases; nucleotides outside the gene matches: 15. The CDR3 here is CASRNRPGTGVYETQYF. The DNA for the CDR3 is TGTGCCAGCAGGAACAGACCCGGGACAGGGGTTTACGAGACCCAGTACTTC.

This clone was counted only a few times. The chain recombines TRBV5-4 with TRBJ1-4; possible D gene TRBD1, 5 bases. The germline V and J ends were trimmed by 5 bases and 7 bases, with 24 bases remaining between them. CDR1 and CDR2 (germline): SGHNT, YYREEE (reference sequence). CDR3 length: 17 residues. The CDR3 loop is CASSREGRTLIGEKLFF. The CDR3 DNA sequence: TGTGCCAGCAGTCGGGAGGGACGGACCTTGATTGGTGAAAAACTGTTTTTT.

This clone was counted a single time. The rearrangement links TRBV24-1 to TRBJ2-3, with TRBD1 matching 10 bases. After removal of 5 bases from V and 3 bases from J, the junction contained 1 base not matched to a gene. Germline CDR1 and CDR2: KGHDR and SFDVKD. There are 14 residues in the CDR3. CDR3 sequence: CATSGQGATDTQYF. CDR3 DNA sequence: TGTGCCACCAGTGGACAGGGGGCGACAGATACGCAGTATTTT.

The chain couples TRBV7-3 to TRBJ2-1, with D possibly matching TRBD2 (6 bases). V lost 1 base, J lost 7 bases, and 11 bases lay in between. Germline loops: CDR1 SGHTA, CDR2 FQGTGA. The CDR3 has 14 amino acids. CDR3 in amino acids: CASSLMAGRNEQFF. Here the CDR3 DNA reads TGTGCCAGCAGCTTAATGGCGGGAAGGAATGAGCAGTTCTTC.

This chain connects TRBV18 to TRBJ1-2; a possible D gene is TRBD1 (6 bases). CDR1 KGHSH and CDR2 LQKENI come from the germline V gene. The V end was cut by 2 bases, the J end by 0 bases, with 10 bases between. The CDR3 has 15 residues. CDR3 sequence (DNA): TGTGCCAGCTCACCAGCCAGGGGTTCTAACTATGGCTACACCTTC. Translating it yields CASSPARGSNYGYTF.

The V gene is TRBV4-1, the J gene TRBJ2-2, with 10 bases fitting TRBD1. CDR1 is MGHRA, CDR2 YSYEKL, per germline. V lost 4 bases and J lost 7; bases outside the gene matches: 9. The CDR3 extends over 16 amino acids. This chain's CDR3 is CASSRRDRTGGGELFF. CDR3 coding DNA: TGCGCCAGCAGCCGGAGGGACAGGACAGGGGGCGGGGAGCTGTTTTTT.

The chain carries TRBV6-5 and TRBJ2-5; 9 bases are a match to TRBD1. The junction had 0 bases not matched to a gene; V was cut back by 6 bases and J by 4 bases. The length of the CDR3 is 12 residues. Germline V CDR1 and CDR2: MNHEY, SVGAGI. DNA for the CDR3: TGTGCCAGCAGACAGGGGGCAGAGACCCAGTACTTC. Residues: CASRQGAETQYF.

This clone was recorded once. V usage is TRBV28 and J usage is TRBJ1-5; tentative D call: TRBD1 (6 bases). The length of the CDR3 is 17 residues. V lost 2 bases and J lost 0, with 14 bases in between. Germline V CDR1 and CDR2: MDHEN, SYDVKM. The CDR3 reads CASSLGPGDDSNQPQHF. The CDR3 nucleotides read TGTGCCAGCAGTTTAGGGCCAGGGGATGATAGCAATCAGCCCCAGCATTTT.

The chain joins TRBV15 to TRBJ2-2; 11 nucleotides agree with TRBD2. Trimming at V came to 0 bases and at J to 12 bases, leaving 6 bases not matched to a gene. The germline CDR1 and CDR2 sequences are LNHNV and YYDKDF (reference sequence). CDR3 length: 15 residues. The CDR3 DNA is TGTGCCACCAGCAGAGATGTCCTAGCGGGGGGCCAGCTGTTTTTT. Translation gives CATSRDVLAGGQLFF.

This chain connects TRBV18 to TRBJ1-3; no firm D call. This CDR3 has 11 residues. The V and J ends lost 5 bases and 4 bases respectively, with 3 bases between them. Germline values: CDR1 KGHSH, CDR2 LQKENI. The CDR3 here is CASSAGNTIYF. CDR3 in DNA: TGTGCCAGCTCAGCGGGAAACACCATATATTTT.

V gene TRBV19 combines with J gene TRBJ1-2, with D possibly TRBD1 on 5 matching bases. The V gene's germline CDR1 is LNHDA and CDR2 SQIVND (reference sequence). V gave up 9 bases and J gave up 2 bases, with 10 bases separating them. The CDR3 contains 12 residues. For the CDR3, the DNA is TGTGCCAGCGCGGGACCAAACTATGGCTACACCTTC. Translation: CASAGPNYGYTF.

The CDR3 DNA sequence: TGTGCCAGCAGTTACTCGGGGGGACGCACTGAAGCTTTCTTT. Its protein product is CASSYSGGRTEAFF. The chain employs TRBV6-2 or TRBV6-3 and TRBJ1-1; possibly TRBD1 for D (5 bases). The V and J ends lost 0 bases and 4 bases respectively, with 9 bases between them. Germline loops: CDR1 MNHEY, CDR2 SVGEGT. CDR3 size: 14 residues.

This clone was found once. The rearrangement joins TRBV29-1 to TRBJ1-2; 10 nucleotides align to TRBD1. The CDR3 totals 13 residues. The V and J ends lost 8 bases and 7 bases, in that order; junction bases with no gene match: 10. Germline CDR1 is SQVTM and CDR2 is ANQGSEA. This CDR3 reads CSIVWDRGGGYTF. CDR3 nucleotides: TGCAGCATCGTCTGGGACAGGGGTGGTGGCTACACCTTC.

The gene calls are TRBV4-3 and TRBJ2-3, with 11 nucleotides matching TRBD2. Germline lookup yields CDR1 LGHNA and CDR2 YSLEER. The V and J ends lost 1 base and 11 bases, in that order; junction bases with no gene match: 8. The CDR3 length is 15 residues. CDR3 loop: CASSQAGLAGAGQYF. CDR3 sequence (DNA): TGCGCCAGCAGCCAAGCCGGACTAGCGGGTGCGGGGCAGTATTTT.

The gene calls are TRBV28 and TRBJ1-2; TRBD1 might be the D (5 bases). Germline V gives CDR1 MDHEN, CDR2 SYDVKM. The CDR3 is made up of 13 amino acids. V gave up 1 base and J gave up 7 bases, with 10 bases separating them. In nucleotides, the CDR3 is TGTGCCAGCAGTTTATTGGGGGGGTTTGGCTACACCTTC. It specifies CASSLLGGFGYTF.

The rearrangement joins TRBV11-1 to TRBJ2-7; 8 bases are a match to TRBD1. Per the germline V gene, CDR1 is SGHAT and CDR2 is FQDESV (reference sequence). V lost 1 base, J lost 1 base, and 3 bases stayed unmatched. CDR3 length: 15 amino acids. The CDR3 here is CASSLGTGPSYEQYF. CDR3 DNA: TGTGCCAGCAGCTTAGGGACAGGGCCTTCCTACGAGCAGTACTTC.

The chain has TRBV28 and TRBJ1-4; 7 bases map to TRBD1. The CDR3 loop spans 18 amino acids. The J segment lost 5 bases and the V segment lost 5 bases, leaving 17 bases of the junction unmatched. The germline V gene has CDR1 MDHEN and CDR2 SYDVKM. The DNA of the CDR3 is TGTGCCAGCAGTCAAATTGGGCAGGGGGTATCGTTCAATGAAAAACTGTTTTTT. This gives the protein CASSQIGQGVSFNEKLFF.

The V gene is TRBV2, the J gene TRBJ1-6; D ambiguous. With 5 bases removed from V and 13 bases from J, the gap between germline ends came to 18 bases. The CDR3 spans 14 residues. Germline V gene lookup returns CDR1 SNHLY and CDR2 FYNNEI. The CDR3 loop is CASSTDSHPAPLHF. The CDR3 DNA sequence: TGTGCCAGCAGTACGGACTCACACCCAGCGCCCCTCCACTTT.

The V gene is TRBV27, the J gene TRBJ1-4; 12 positions match TRBD1. This CDR3 contains 16 residues. Germline V gene sequence: CDR1 MNHEY, CDR2 SMNVEV (reference sequence). J was trimmed by 10 bases and V by 6 bases; bases with no gene match: 12. CDR3 residues: CASRPGQGALVGKLFF. CDR3 coding DNA: TGTGCCAGCAGGCCGGGACAGGGGGCTCTTGTGGGAAAACTGTTTTTT.